These 15 T cell receptor beta chains share one sample of origin, sequenced in a study of graft-versus-host responses after intestinal transplantation. TCRdb keeps only in-frame clones here, not all; method: immunoSEQ multiplex PCR. The sample has tens of thousands of clones, more than 90% seen once. This material consisted of PBMCs, taken 16 days after intestinal transplant. The receptors were sampled from a human patient who received an intestinal transplant, so some T cells may come from the graft donor.

The chain joins TRBV2 to TRBJ2-1, with 8 bases aligning to TRBD2. CDR1 SNHLY and CDR2 FYNNEI come from the germline V gene. CDR3 length: 15 residues. J was trimmed by 1 base and V by 3 bases; bases with no gene match: 2. The CDR3 reads CASSDSGTSYNEQFF. As DNA, the CDR3 is TGTGCCAGCAGTGATAGCGGGACGTCCTACAATGAGCAGTTCTTC.

In this sample, this clone turned up once. The chain is built from TRBV11-2 and TRBJ1-1; TRBD1 is a possible D gene (5 bases). Trimming shortened V by 4 bases and J by 4 bases, and 13 bases separated the two germline ends. Germline V gene sequence: CDR1 SGHAT, CDR2 FQNNGV. The CDR3 sequence is 14 residues long. CDR3 sequence: CASSSEVGATEAFF. For the CDR3, the DNA is TGTGCCAGCAGCTCAGAGGTCGGGGCCACTGAAGCTTTCTTT.

J is TRBJ2-1 and V is TRBV19; 7 bases are a match to TRBD2. Germline V lookup: CDR1 LNHDA, CDR2 SQIVND (reference sequence). CDR3 length: 17 amino acids. The V and J ends lost 0 bases and 6 bases, in that order; junction bases with no gene match: 11. The CDR3 here is CASSIDTGGSFPNEQFF. The DNA for the CDR3 is TGTGCCAGTAGTATAGATACGGGGGGATCTTTTCCCAATGAGCAGTTCTTC.

V and J are TRBV30 and TRBJ2-7; D gene unclear. This CDR3 has 10 amino acids. Looked up from germline, CDR1 is GTSNPN and CDR2 is SVGIG (reference sequence). V shed 5 bases and J shed 2 bases, with 4 bases lying between them. The CDR3 spells CAWSPYEQYF. CDR3 nucleotide sequence: TGTGCCTGGTCTCCCTACGAGCAGTACTTC.

This clone occurred a few times. This sequence joins TRBV9 and TRBJ2-7, with 7 bases matching TRBD2. CDR3 length: 14 amino acids. V lost 0 bases, J lost 5 bases, and 5 bases stayed unmatched. Germline V gene lookup returns CDR1 SGDLS and CDR2 YYNGEE. CDR3 residues: CASSVGGGRDEQYF. The DNA of the CDR3 is TGTGCCAGCAGCGTAGGGGGTGGGAGGGACGAGCAGTACTTC.

The V gene is TRBV9, the J gene TRBJ2-3; D uncertain. Trimming took off 2 bases at V and 0 bases at J, with 10 bases between the two ends. CDR1 SGDLS and CDR2 YYNGEE come from the germline V gene. This CDR3 is built from 15 residues. CDR3 protein: CASSVSQTSTDTQYF. The CDR3 DNA follows: TGTGCCAGCAGCGTGTCTCAGACTAGCACAGATACGCAGTATTTT.

J is TRBJ2-7 and V is TRBV5-1; D possibly corresponds to TRBD1 (6 bases). Germline assignment: CDR1 SGHRS and CDR2 YFSETQ. This CDR3 is built from 14 residues. Trimming took 5 bases from V and 6 from J, leaving 18 bases between them. The CDR3 reads CASRNPGHTAEQYF. The CDR3 bases are TGCGCCAGCAGGAATCCGGGACACACAGCCGAGCAGTACTTC.

The genes are TRBV28 and TRBJ2-2; the match to TRBD2 covers 14 bases. Trimming at V came to 6 bases and at J to 7 bases, leaving 7 bases not matched to a gene. Per germline, CDR1 MDHEN and CDR2 SYDVKM. The CDR3 contains 16 residues. This CDR3 reads CASRLTSGRGIGELFF. CDR3 coding DNA: TGTGCCAGCAGGCTGACTAGCGGGAGGGGGATCGGGGAGCTGTTTTTT.

The chain joins TRBV28 to TRBJ1-2; 9 bases fit TRBD1. This CDR3 comprises 17 residues. Germline V gene data show CDR1 as MDHEN and CDR2 as SYDVKM. Trimming cost V 4 bases and J 6 bases; bases outside gene matches: 15. The CDR3 sequence: CASSSHFLDRGEDGYTF. The CDR3 DNA reads TGTGCCAGCAGTTCCCATTTTCTGGACAGGGGAGAGGATGGCTACACCTTC.

The chain is built from TRBV7-3 and TRBJ1-1, with a weak D call TRBD1 (6 bases). CDR1 is SGHTA, CDR2 FQGTGA, per germline. The CDR3 totals 15 residues. The V and J ends lost 1 base and 0 bases respectively, with 9 bases between them. CDR3 bases: TGTGCCAGCAGCTTAATGGGGGACATGAACACTGAAGCTTTCTTT. This translates into CASSLMGDMNTEAFF.

The chain uses TRBV21-1 and TRBJ1-6. TRBV21-1 is a pseudogene locus. The length of the CDR3 is 14 residues. Written as DNA, the CDR3 is TGTGCCAGCACCCCCGGGGGAAGTTTCTCACCCCTCCACTTT. Protein: CASTPGGSFSPLHF.

This chain connects TRBV11-1 to TRBJ2-7, with D tentatively TRBD1 (6 bases). The CDR3 has 12 residues. Germline values: CDR1 SGHAT, CDR2 FQDESV (reference sequence). Deletions cut 5 bases from V and 5 bases from J, with 10 bases between. The CDR3 DNA sequence: TGTGCCAGCAGCACCACAGGGAACGAGCAGTACTTC. It translates to CASSTTGNEQYF.

V gene TRBV28 combines with J gene TRBJ2-1; D not resolved. CDR3 length: 12 residues. The germline CDR1 and CDR2 sequences are MDHEN and SYDVKM. Trimming took 10 bases from V and 4 from J, leaving 11 bases between them. The DNA of the CDR3 is TGTGCCACCACTCCCGCGTACAATGAGCAGTTCTTC. Residues: CATTPAYNEQFF.

The J gene is TRBJ2-7, the V gene TRBV4-3; 8 bases line up with TRBD1. This CDR3 comprises 15 residues. The germline V gene encodes CDR1 LGHNA and CDR2 YSLEER. V dropped 4 bases and J dropped 3; count of bases not matched to a gene: 8. The CDR3 coding sequence is TGCGCCAGCAGCCCCGGACAGGGCTTGAGCTACGAGCAGTACTTC. Amino acids: CASSPGQGLSYEQYF.

The genes are TRBV2 and TRBJ1-2; D unclear. Germline V gene sequence: CDR1 SNHLY, CDR2 FYNNEI. The length of the CDR3 is 13 residues. V lost 6 bases to trimming and J lost 0 bases, with 8 bases between them. CDR3 DNA: TGTGCCAGCAGGGAGGAAGCTAACTATGGCTACACCTTC. Translation gives CASREEANYGYTF.